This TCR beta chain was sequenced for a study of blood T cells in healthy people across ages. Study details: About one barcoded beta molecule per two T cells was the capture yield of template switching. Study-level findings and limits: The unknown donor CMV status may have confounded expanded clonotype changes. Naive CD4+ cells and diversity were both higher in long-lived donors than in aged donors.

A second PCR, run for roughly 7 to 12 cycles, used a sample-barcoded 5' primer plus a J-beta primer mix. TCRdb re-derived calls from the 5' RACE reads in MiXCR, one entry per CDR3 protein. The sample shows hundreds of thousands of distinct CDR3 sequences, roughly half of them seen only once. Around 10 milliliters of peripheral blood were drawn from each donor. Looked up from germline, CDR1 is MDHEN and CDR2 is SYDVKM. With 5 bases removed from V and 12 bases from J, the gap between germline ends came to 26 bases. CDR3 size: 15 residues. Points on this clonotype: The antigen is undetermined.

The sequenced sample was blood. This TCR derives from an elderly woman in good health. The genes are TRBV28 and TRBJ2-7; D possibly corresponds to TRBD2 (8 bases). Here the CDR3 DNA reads TGTGCCAGCAGTGGAGCGGGGGACAGCCTATGGCTGCGGTACTTC. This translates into CASSGAGDSLWLRYF. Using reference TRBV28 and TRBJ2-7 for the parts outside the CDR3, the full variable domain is DVKVTQSSRYLVKRTGEKVFLECVQDMDHENMFWYRQDPGLGLRLIYFSYDVKMKEKGDIPEGYSVSREKKERFSLILESASTNQTSMYLCASSGAGDSLWLRYFGPGTRLTVT.